This T cell receptor (beta chain) originates from a study of Graves' ophthalmopathy and Graves' hyperthyroidism. If no ophthalmopathy appeared within 18 months of follow-up, hyperthyroidism was termed stable. Sampling under 12 ml of fresh peripheral blood provided the PBMCs. RNA transcripts provided the template for amplifying TCR beta CDR3 regions. Scientists carried out first-round RT-PCR using HTBI primers and then a second-round multiplex PCR. MiXCR, applied by TCRdb to the multiplex PCR reads, yields one record per CDR3 protein. This table holds 300,000 to 400,000 distinct CDR3 sequences, approximately 17% found once. Trimming shortened V by 5 bases and J by 4 bases, and 13 bases separated the two germline ends. This CDR3 is built from 14 residues. Germline V gene data show CDR1 as SEHNR and CDR2 as FQNEAQ (reference sequence).

Sequenced input: peripheral blood. The receptor's source is an adult woman with stable Graves' hyperthyroidism. This rearrangement joins TRBV7-9 to TRBJ2-3; TRBD2 is a possible D gene (5 bases). CDR3 DNA sequence: TGTGCCAGCAGCGGAAGCGGTGGCGCAGATACGCAGTATTTT. The encoded protein is CASSGSGGADTQYF.